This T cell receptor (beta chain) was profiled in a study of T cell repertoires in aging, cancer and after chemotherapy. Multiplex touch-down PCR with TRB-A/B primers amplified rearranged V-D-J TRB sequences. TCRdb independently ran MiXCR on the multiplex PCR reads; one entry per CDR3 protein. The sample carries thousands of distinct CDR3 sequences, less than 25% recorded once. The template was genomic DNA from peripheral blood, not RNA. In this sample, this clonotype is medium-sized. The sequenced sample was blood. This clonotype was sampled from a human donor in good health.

CDR3 sequence (DNA): TGTGCCAGCATGAGTAACGACTATGGCTACACCTTC. Translating it yields CASMSNDYGYTF. V is TRBV7-9 and J is TRBJ1-2; no firm D call. CDR1 is SEHNR, CDR2 FQNEAQ, per germline (reference sequence). The V end was cut by 7 bases, the J end by 3 bases, with 9 bases between. This CDR3 contains 12 residues.